The rows below give T cell receptor beta chains drawn from one sample of a study of response to subunit inactivated influenza vaccine. TCRdb fed the RT-PCR reads into MiXCR, producing one record per CDR3 protein. The sample has around 570,000 distinct CDR3 sequences; 7.6% are singletons. Sequenced here: PBMCs from blood, sampled less than 30 months after vaccination. The source is a man aged 45 to 70 who received an inactivated influenza vaccine. Both conserved end residues are part of each CDR3. A D gene is named only where the DNA matches it firmly. Clone size appears in some rows only: once, few, many, or a class for an expanded clone.

CASSLRQRVTGELFF | TGTGCCAGCAGTTTAAGACAGCGGGTAACCGGGGAGCTGTTTTTT | many | . | TRBV12-3/TRBV12-4 | 15 | TRBJ2-2
CASRSQGDNVLTF | TGTGCCAGCAGGTCTCAGGGAGACAACGTCCTGACTTTC | . | . | TRBV12-3/TRBV12-4 | 13 | TRBJ2-6
CASSLGTRSGARGEQYF | TGCGCCAGCAGCTTGGGGACCCGGAGCGGGGCCCGGGGGGAGCAGTACTTC | . | TRBD2 | TRBV5-1 | 17 | TRBJ2-7
CASRETGKNYGYTF | TGTGCCAGCAGAGAGACAGGCAAGAACTATGGCTACACCTTC | many | . | TRBV25-1 | 14 | TRBJ1-2
CASSPPLGTGPSYEQYF | TGTGCCAGCTCACCACCGCTAGGTACGGGGCCCTCCTACGAGCAGTACTTC | . | . | TRBV18 | 17 | TRBJ2-7
CASSQVGQIYEQYF | TGTGCCAGCAGCCAAGTGGGACAGATCTACGAGCAGTACTTC | few | TRBD1 | TRBV3-1 | 14 | TRBJ2-7
CASSNLPTGTGTQYF | TGTGCCAGCAGCAACCTACCCACCGGGACAGGTACGCAGTATTTT | many | TRBD1 | TRBV5-5 | 15 | TRBJ2-3
CASSQVLQGAKTQYF | TGCGCCAGCAGCCAAGTCCTACAGGGGGCAAAGACCCAGTACTTC | few | TRBD1 | TRBV4-3 | 15 | TRBJ2-5
CASSEIKGQGRLYEQYF | TGTGCCAGCAGTGAAATAAAGGGACAGGGGAGATTGTACGAGCAGTACTTC | few | TRBD1 | TRBV6-1 | 17 | TRBJ2-7
CASSDGVSSNQPQHF | TGTGCCAGCAGTGACGGGGTTTCTAGCAATCAGCCCCAGCATTTT | . | . | TRBV2 | 15 | TRBJ1-5
CSVGEDTHTQYF | TGCAGCGTTGGGGAGGACACCCATACGCAGTATTTT | few | . | TRBV29-1 | 12 | TRBJ2-3
CASSVRGRNYGYTF | TGTGCCAGCAGTGTAAGGGGCAGGAACTATGGCTACACCTTC | many | . | TRBV7-9 | 14 | TRBJ1-2
CASSLVTSGGKYF | TGTGCCAGCAGTTTAGTGACTTCAGGGGGAAAGTACTTC | few | TRBD1 | TRBV12-3/TRBV12-4 | 13 | TRBJ2-7
CASSFRSYNSPLHF | TGTGCCAGCAGTTTCCGCAGTTATAATTCACCCCTCCACTTT | . | . | TRBV12-3/TRBV12-4 | 14 | TRBJ1-6
CAIRGGGLQETQYF | TGTGCCATCCGCGGCGGGGGCCTCCAAGAGACCCAGTACTTC | many | . | TRBV10-3 | 14 | TRBJ2-5
CAISEPSGPDEQFF | TGTGCCATCAGTGAGCCTAGCGGTCCGGATGAGCAGTTCTTC | few | TRBD2 | TRBV10-3 | 14 | TRBJ2-1
CASSWGQGGSYEQYF | TGTGCCAGCAGTTGGGGACAGGGGGGCTCCTACGAGCAGTACTTC | few | TRBD1 | TRBV6-5 | 15 | TRBJ2-7